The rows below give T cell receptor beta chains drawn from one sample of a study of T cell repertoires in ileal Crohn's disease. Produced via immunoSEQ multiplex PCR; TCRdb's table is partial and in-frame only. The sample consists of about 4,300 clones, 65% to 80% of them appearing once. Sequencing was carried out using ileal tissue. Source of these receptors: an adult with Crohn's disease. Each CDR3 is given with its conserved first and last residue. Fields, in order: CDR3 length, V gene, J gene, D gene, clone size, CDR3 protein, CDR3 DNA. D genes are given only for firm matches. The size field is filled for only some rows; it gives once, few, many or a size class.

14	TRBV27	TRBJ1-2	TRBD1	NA	CASSLDRGGHGYTF	TGTGCCAGCAGCCTTGACAGGGGGGGGCATGGCTACACCTTC
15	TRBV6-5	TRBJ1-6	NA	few	CASSYSGQGQSPLHF	TGTGCCAGCAGTTACTCGGGGCAGGGACAATCACCCCTCCACTTT
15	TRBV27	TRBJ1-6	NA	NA	CASSRILPGNSPLHF	TGTGCCAGCAGTCGAATCCTCCCGGGGAATTCACCCCTCCACTTT
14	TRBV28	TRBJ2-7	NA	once	CASSLNQVSYEQYF	TGTGCCAGCAGTTTAAATCAGGTCTCCTACGAGCAGTACTTC
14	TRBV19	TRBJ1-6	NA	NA	CASSIGGSNSPLHF	TGTGCCAGTAGTATCGGAGGGAGCAATTCACCCCTCCACTTT
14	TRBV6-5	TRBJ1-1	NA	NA	CASSFTGMNTEAFF	TGTGCCAGCAGTTTCACAGGGATGAACACTGAAGCTTTCTTT
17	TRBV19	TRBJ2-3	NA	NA	CASSIFYPGVRTDTQYF	TGTGCCAGTAGTATTTTTTACCCGGGGGTTCGCACAGATACGCAGTATTTT
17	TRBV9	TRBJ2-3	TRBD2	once	CASSVEGLAGGGDTQYF	TGTGCCAGCAGCGTCGAAGGACTAGCGGGGGGAGGAGATACGCAGTATTTT
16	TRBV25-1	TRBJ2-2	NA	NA	CASSEYWAVNTGELFF	TGTGCCAGCAGTGAATATTGGGCAGTGAACACCGGGGAGCTGTTTTTT
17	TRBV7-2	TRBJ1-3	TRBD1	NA	CASSSGGTGASGNTIYF	TGTGCCAGCAGCTCAGGGGGTACGGGGGCCTCTGGAAACACCATATATTTT
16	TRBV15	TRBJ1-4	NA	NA	CATSRGTGQVNEKLFF	TGTGCCACCAGCAGAGGGACGGGACAAGTTAATGAAAAACTGTTTTTT
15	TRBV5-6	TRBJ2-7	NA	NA	CASSLSSRSDYEQYF	TGTGCCAGCAGCTTATCGAGCCGGAGTGACTACGAGCAGTACTTC
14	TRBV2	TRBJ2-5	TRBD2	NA	CASSPGLAGETQYF	TGTGCCAGCAGCCCGGGACTAGCGGGAGAGACCCAGTACTTC
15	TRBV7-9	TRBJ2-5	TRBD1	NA	CASSLSTGGPETQYF	TGTGCCAGCAGCTTAAGCACAGGGGGCCCGGAGACCCAGTACTTC
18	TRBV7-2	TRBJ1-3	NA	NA	CASSPSWTDFSSGNTIYF	TGTGCCAGCAGCCCGTCTTGGACTGACTTTAGCTCTGGAAACACCATATATTTT
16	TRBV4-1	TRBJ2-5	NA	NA	CASSPNPGLPQETQYF	TGCGCCAGCAGCCCGAACCCGGGACTCCCCCAAGAGACCCAGTACTTC
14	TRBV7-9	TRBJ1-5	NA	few	CASSHGGGNQPQHF	TGTGCCAGCAGCCACGGCGGGGGCAATCAGCCCCAGCATTTT
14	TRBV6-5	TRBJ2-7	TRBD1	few	CASRRTGSSYEQYF	TGTGCCAGCAGGCGGACAGGGAGCTCCTACGAGCAGTACTTC
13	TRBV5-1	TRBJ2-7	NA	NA	CASRYDIAYEQYF	TGCGCCAGCAGGTACGACATTGCCTACGAGCAGTACTTC
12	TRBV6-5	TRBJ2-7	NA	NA	CASTGRASEQYF	TGTGCCAGCACGGGCAGGGCGAGCGAGCAGTACTTC
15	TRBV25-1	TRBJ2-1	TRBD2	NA	CASRPGGDVYNEQFF	TGTGCCAGCAGGCCGGGGGGAGATGTCTACAATGAGCAGTTCTTC
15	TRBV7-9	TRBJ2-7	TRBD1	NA	CASSFRQGSAGEQYF	TGTGCCAGCAGCTTCCGACAGGGGTCCGCGGGCGAGCAGTACTTC
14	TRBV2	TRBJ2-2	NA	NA	CASSRDRNTGELFF	TGTGCCAGCAGCCGCGACAGGAACACCGGGGAGCTGTTTTTT
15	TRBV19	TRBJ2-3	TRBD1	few	CASSPNRGSTDTQYF	TGTGCCAGTAGTCCGAACAGGGGTAGCACAGATACGCAGTATTTT
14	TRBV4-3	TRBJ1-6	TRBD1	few	CASSQTGENSPLHF	TGCGCCAGCAGCCAAACAGGGGAGAATTCACCCCTCCACTTT